What follows are 18 T cell receptor beta chains derived from one specimen sequenced in a study of blood T cell repertoires in COVID-19. Clones were sequenced by immunoSEQ multiplex PCR, and TCRdb holds only the in-frame ones, with some missing. The data hold about 65,000 clones, with about 81% observed a single time. The sequencing sample was made of peripheral blood. All receptors derive from an elderly man with acute or convalescent COVID-19.

The chain joins TRBV5-1 to TRBJ2-7, with TRBD1 matching 8 bases. The length of the CDR3 is 14 residues. Trimming removed 6 bases from V and 5 bases from J; junction bases left unmatched: 10. Germline CDR1 SGHRS, CDR2 YFSETQ. CDR3 in amino acids: CASTTDRVDHEQYF. The CDR3 DNA sequence: TGCGCCAGCACCACGGACAGGGTGGATCACGAGCAGTACTTC.

DNA of the CDR3: TGCGCCAGCAGCCAAGAGACTGGCAGGGGGAATCAGCCCCAGCATTTT. Translation: CASSQETGRGNQPQHF. This chain links TRBV4-1 with TRBJ1-5; TRBD1 matches at 7 bases. From germline, CDR1 is MGHRA and CDR2 YSYEKL. This CDR3 comprises 16 residues. V lost 0 bases to trimming and J lost 4 bases; unmatched junction nucleotides: 6.

The chain employs TRBV18 and TRBJ2-7; 9 bases align to TRBD1. Trimming removed 3 bases from V and 3 bases from J; junction bases left unmatched: 6. Germline values: CDR1 KGHSH, CDR2 LQKENI. The CDR3 spans 15 residues. In nucleotides, the CDR3 is TGTGCCAGCTCACCCCAGGGACAGGGAAGCTACGAGCAGTACTTC. This sequence encodes CASSPQGQGSYEQYF.

This CDR3 reads CATSGGLNEQFF. Written as DNA, the CDR3 is TGTGCCACCAGTGGTGGGCTCAATGAGCAGTTCTTC. The chain has TRBV24-1 and TRBJ2-1; no definite D call. V shed 5 bases and J shed 6 bases, with 7 bases lying between them. CDR1 is KGHDR, CDR2 SFDVKD, per germline. The CDR3 is made up of 12 amino acids.

The rearrangement uses TRBV18 and TRBJ1-1; D perhaps matches TRBD1 (5 bases). From germline, CDR1 is KGHSH and CDR2 LQKENI. V was pared by 5 bases and J by 5 bases, with 18 bases between. CDR3 length equals 15 residues. The DNA of the CDR3 is TGTGCCAGCTCATTGCGCGAAGGGGTTAATACTGAAGCTTTCTTT. Its translation: CASSLREGVNTEAFF.

This clone was detected only once. This sequence joins TRBV18 and TRBJ1-1, with TRBD1 as a possible D gene (5 bases). Deletions cut 4 bases from V and 0 bases from J, with 30 bases between. Per germline, CDR1 KGHSH and CDR2 LQKENI. The CDR3 spans 21 residues. The CDR3 DNA sequence: TGTGCCAGCTCACTCGCCCTAAACAGTGGTGGGGGGTTTCTTATGAACACTGAAGCTTTCTTT. Protein product: CASSLALNSGGGFLMNTEAFF. Based on the CDR3 plus reference TRBV18 and TRBJ1-1, the full variable domain is NAGVMQNPRHLVRRRGQEARLRCSPMKGHSHVYWYRQLPEEGLKFMVYLQKENIIDESGMPKERFSAEFPKEGPSILRIQQVVRGDSAAYFCASSLALNSGGGFLMNTEAFFGQGTRLTVV.

The chain links TRBV6-5 to TRBJ1-2; TRBD1 agrees at 7 bases. V lost 10 bases and J lost 6; bases outside the gene matches: 8. CDR3 length: 12 residues. Per germline, CDR1 MNHEY and CDR2 SVGAGI. The DNA of the CDR3 is TGTGCCACCTTTCAACAGGGGAATGGCTACACCTTC. It is translated as CATFQQGNGYTF.

This clone occurred once. This rearrangement joins TRBV2 to TRBJ1-6; 12 positions agree with TRBD1. CDR3 length equals 18 residues. In germline, CDR1 is SNHLY, CDR2 FYNNEI. The V segment lost 6 bases and the J segment 7 bases; nucleotides outside the gene matches: 13. The CDR3: CASSRGTGGFLENSPLHF. CDR3 in DNA: TGTGCCAGCAGCCGCGGGACAGGGGGCTTCCTAGAGAATTCACCCCTCCACTTT. Full variable domain (missing parts from reference TRBV2 and TRBJ1-6): EPEVTQTPSHQVTQMGQEVILRCVPISNHLYFYWYRQILGQKVEFLVSFYNNEISEKSEIFDDQFSVERPDGSNFTLKIRSTKLEDSAMYFCASSRGTGGFLENSPLHFGNGTRLTVT.

This clone is deemed medium-sized. The chain employs TRBV6-5 and TRBJ1-2; unclear D gene. Germline V gene lookup returns CDR1 MNHEY and CDR2 SVGAGI. CDR3 length: 16 residues. V was pared by 0 bases and J by 2 bases, with 13 bases between. The CDR3 DNA sequence: TGTGCCAGCAGTTACTCGATCGCGGAGACGAACTATGGCTACACCTTC. It yields the protein CASSYSIAETNYGYTF.

The chain couples TRBV5-1 to TRBJ1-1, with D perhaps matching TRBD1 (6 bases). Trimming shortened V by 0 bases and J by 1 base, and 13 bases separated the two germline ends. The CDR3 has 16 residues. Germline loops: CDR1 SGHRS, CDR2 YFSETQ. The chain's CDR3 is CASSLEPRGTNTEAFF. CDR3 DNA sequence: TGCGCCAGCAGCTTGGAACCAAGGGGGACGAACACTGAAGCTTTCTTT.

The CDR3 nucleotides read TGTGCCAGCAGCGGTGGTTTAGCGGGGACCTACGAGCAGTACTTC. It specifies CASSGGLAGTYEQYF. This sequence joins TRBV9 and TRBJ2-7; 8 bases map to TRBD2. Germline CDR1 and CDR2: SGDLS and YYNGEE. Unmatched junction bases numbered 7, after V lost 3 bases and J lost 2 bases. The CDR3 extends over 15 amino acids.

This clone came up a few times. V gene TRBV4-2 combines with J gene TRBJ2-3; TRBD2 matches 10 bases. Losses at the gene ends were 2 bases for V and 0 bases for J; bases not matched to a gene: 5. The length of the CDR3 is 17 residues. Germline lookup yields CDR1 LGHNA and CDR2 YNFKEQ. The CDR3 sequence is CASSQLAGAPSTDTQYF. CDR3 nucleotides: TGTGCCAGCAGCCAACTAGCGGGGGCCCCTAGCACAGATACGCAGTATTTT.

The gene calls are TRBV12-5 and TRBJ2-7; TRBD1 matches 8 bases. V shed 6 bases and J 0 bases; nucleotides not matched to a gene: 7. The germline CDR1 and CDR2 sequences are LGHNT and FRNRAP. The CDR3 runs to 15 residues. The CDR3 region has the DNA TGTGCTAGTGGCCAAGGGACAGGAGTCTCCTACGAGCAGTACTTC. Its protein is CASGQGTGVSYEQYF. The entire variable domain, with the rest obtained from reference TRBV12-5 and TRBJ2-7, is as follows: DARVTQTPRHKVTEMGQEVTMRCQPILGHNTVFWYRQTMMQGLELLAYFRNRAPLDDSGMPKDRFSAEMPDATLATLKIQPSEPRDSAVYFCASGQGTGVSYEQYFGPGTRLTVT.

This chain joins TRBV4-1 and TRBJ1-2; D is unclear. Trimming left V 4 bases short and J 7 bases short, with 16 bases between. Germline assignment: CDR1 MGHRA and CDR2 YSYEKL. This CDR3 is 14 amino acids long. As DNA, the CDR3 is TGCGCCAGCAGCCCCCTCAGCGCCCGGGGTGGCTACACCTTC. Its protein is CASSPLSARGGYTF.

This clone was seen a few times. The rearrangement joins TRBV18 to TRBJ2-2; 7 nucleotides align to TRBD1. V shed 5 bases and J 1 base; nucleotides not matched to a gene: 4. CDR1 KGHSH and CDR2 LQKENI come from the germline V gene. The CDR3 has 15 amino acids. CDR3 DNA: TGTGCCAGCTCATCGCAGGGGGTGAACACCGGGGAGCTGTTTTTT. This codes for CASSSQGVNTGELFF.

V is TRBV11-2 and J is TRBJ2-5, with a weak D call TRBD1 (5 bases). Germline loops: CDR1 SGHAT, CDR2 FQNNGV. Trimming stripped 5 bases from V and 2 bases from J, with 18 bases between. CDR3 size: 16 residues. CDR3 loop: CASSHTSRQLQETQYF. The CDR3, as DNA: TGTGCCAGCAGCCACACGAGCCGACAGCTACAAGAGACCCAGTACTTC.

This clone was seen just once. This sequence joins TRBV15 and TRBJ1-2; tentative D call: TRBD1 (5 bases). The CDR3 contains 14 residues. Germline CDR1 and CDR2: LNHNV and YYDKDF (reference sequence). V was trimmed by 5 bases and J by 5 bases, leaving 15 bases between them. CDR3 sequence reads: CATSGRGHRYGYTF. The CDR3 DNA is TGTGCCACCAGCGGCCGCGGCCACAGGTATGGCTACACCTTC. Variable domain in full (rest from reference TRBV15 and TRBJ1-2): DAMVIQNPRYQVTQFGKPVTLSCSQTLNHNVMYWYQQKSSQAPKLLFHYYDKDFNNEADTPDNFQSRRPNTSFCFLDIRSPGLGDTAMYLCATSGRGHRYGYTFGSGTRLTVV.

This clone occurred once. This rearrangement joins TRBV7-9 to TRBJ2-5, with 10 positions matching TRBD1. The CDR3 is 18 amino acids. Looked up from germline, CDR1 is SEHNR and CDR2 is FQNEAQ (reference sequence). V gave up 1 base and J gave up 5 bases; unmatched junction bases: 13. The CDR3 coding sequence is TGTGCCAGCAGCTTAGGCGGGTATCGACAGGGGGCTGTGGAGACCCAGTACTTC. It encodes CASSLGGYRQGAVETQYF.